These 21 T cell receptor beta chains were sequenced from one sample in a study of control samples from healthy donors and cancer patients. TCRdb's copy holds only in-frame clones and misses some; the assay was immunoSEQ multiplex PCR. The sample holds approximately 170,000 clones; more than 85% are singletons and the top ten take approximately 0.7%. The sample taken for sequencing was blood. The receptors originated from a woman in her twenties or thirties in good health.

There are a few counts of this clone. J is TRBJ2-3 and V is TRBV12-3 or TRBV12-4; D is ambiguous. The V gene lost 3 bases and the J gene lost 5 bases, with 6 bases spanning the gap. The CDR3 loop spans 12 amino acids. The CDR3 DNA reads as TGTGCCAGCAGTTTTTCTAGAGATACGCAGTATTTT. Amino acids: CASSFSRDTQYF.

The rearrangement joins TRBV10-3 to TRBJ2-7, with D uncertain. Germline-derived CDR1 and CDR2 are ENHRY and SYGVKD. V was cut by 2 bases and J by 0 bases, with 5 bases left in between. This CDR3 has 13 amino acids. CDR3 in DNA: TGTGCCATCAGTGAGCCTGACTCCTACGAGCAGTACTTC. Translating gives CAISEPDSYEQYF.

The genes are TRBV3-1 (or the pseudogene TRBV3-2) and TRBJ2-3, with 12 bases lining up with TRBD2. The J segment lost 3 bases and the V segment lost 4 bases, leaving 2 bases of the junction unmatched. CDR1 is LGHDT, CDR2 YNNKEL, per germline (reference sequence). This CDR3 is 15 amino acids long. The CDR3 here is CASSPSGRGTDTQYF. CDR3 nucleotide sequence: TGTGCCAGCAGCCCTAGCGGGAGGGGGACAGATACGCAGTATTTT.

The V call is TRBV2, the J call TRBJ1-4, with D possibly matching TRBD1 (5 bases). CDR3 length equals 15 residues. Trimming stripped 5 bases from V and 0 bases from J, with 10 bases between. Germline CDR1 and CDR2: SNHLY and FYNNEI. CDR3 amino acids: CASSPWGATNEKLFF. The CDR3 DNA reads as TGTGCCAGCAGTCCGTGGGGGGCAACTAATGAAAAACTGTTTTTT.

This clone was seen only once. The rearrangement uses TRBV7-3 and TRBJ2-1; the match to TRBD2 covers 9 bases. In germline, CDR1 is SGHTA, CDR2 FQGTGA. The J segment lost 8 bases and the V segment lost 4 bases, leaving 9 bases of the junction unmatched. CDR3 length: 15 residues. CDR3 in amino acids: CASSSTGTSIYEQFF. The CDR3, as DNA: TGTGCCAGCAGCTCTACCGGGACTAGCATCTATGAGCAGTTCTTC. Filled out from reference TRBV7-3 and TRBJ2-1, the complete variable domain reads GAGVSQTPSNKVTEKGKYVELRCDPISGHTALYWYRQSLGQGPEFLIYFQGTGAADDSGLPNDRFFAVRPEGSVSTLKIQRTERGDSAVYLCASSSTGTSIYEQFFGPGTRLTVL.

This clone was observed a single time. This sequence joins TRBV4-1 and TRBJ2-1; D may be TRBD2 (5 bases). This CDR3 contains 16 residues. The germline gives CDR1 MGHRA, CDR2 YSYEKL. The ends were cut back, 3 bases at V and 0 bases at J, with 12 bases in the middle. The CDR3 nucleotides read TGCGCCAGCAGCCATAGTAGTGGGAGCTCCTACAATGAGCAGTTCTTC. It is translated as CASSHSSGSSYNEQFF.

This rearrangement joins TRBV19 to TRBJ1-6; no clear D. The CDR3 covers 13 residues. The germline V gene has CDR1 LNHDA and CDR2 SQIVND (reference sequence). V was pared by 6 bases and J by 7 bases, with 10 bases between. Written as DNA, the CDR3 is TGTGCCAGTAGCGAAATGGGGAATTCACCCCTCCACTTT. Translating gives CASSEMGNSPLHF.

The chain has TRBV3-1 (or the pseudogene TRBV3-2) and TRBJ2-7, with D tentatively TRBD1 or TRBD2 (5 bases each). The germline V gene encodes CDR1 LGHDT and CDR2 YNNKEL (reference sequence). Trimming stripped 8 bases from V and 3 bases from J, with 8 bases between. The CDR3 spans 11 residues. Written as DNA, the CDR3 is TGTGCCAGCGGGGGAGTCTACGAGCAGTACTTC. It is translated as CASGGVYEQYF.

The chain employs TRBV28 and TRBJ2-6, with TRBD1 matching 9 bases. The CDR3 loop spans 20 amino acids. Germline V gene lookup returns CDR1 MDHEN and CDR2 SYDVKM. V shed 2 bases, J shed 1 base, and the junction held 12 bases outside the gene matches. CDR3 protein: CASSLTGGALKSSGANVLTF. CDR3 nucleotide sequence: TGTGCCAGCAGTTTAACAGGGGGCGCGCTGAAGTCTTCTGGGGCCAACGTCCTGACTTTC.

The rearrangement joins TRBV7-9 to TRBJ2-3; D call uncertain. Germline lookup yields CDR1 SEHNR and CDR2 FQNEAQ (reference sequence). Trimming stripped 4 bases from V and 0 bases from J, with 11 bases between. The length of the CDR3 is 15 residues. The CDR3 nucleotides are TGTGCCAGCAGCTCTTACAGAGAAAGCACAGATACGCAGTATTTT. It codes for CASSSYRESTDTQYF.

This sequence joins TRBV11-2 and TRBJ1-5; TRBD1 matches at 9 bases. The CDR3 consists of 17 residues. V dropped 1 base and J dropped 0; count of bases not matched to a gene: 4. Germline CDR1 reads SGHAT; CDR2 reads FQNNGV. The DNA for the CDR3 is TGTGCCAGCAGCTTAGGACAGGGGGGACATAGCAATCAGCCCCAGCATTTT. Translation: CASSLGQGGHSNQPQHF.

The chain couples TRBV7-6 to TRBJ2-1, with D possibly matching TRBD1 (5 bases). Germline CDR1 reads SGHVS; CDR2 reads FNYEAQ. This CDR3 comprises 15 residues. Trimming took 5 bases from V and 0 from J, leaving 11 bases between them. CDR3 region: CASSRTDSSYNEQFF. The CDR3 DNA is TGTGCCAGCAGCCGTACAGACAGCTCCTACAATGAGCAGTTCTTC.

CDR3 amino acids: CAAHGSQSQPQHF. DNA for the CDR3: TGTGCCGCGCATGGGAGCCAGAGTCAGCCCCAGCATTTT. The genes are TRBV10-3 and TRBJ1-5; D uncertain. CDR1 ENHRY and CDR2 SYGVKD come from the germline V gene. Trimming stripped 11 bases from V and 6 bases from J, with 17 bases between. The CDR3 contains 13 residues.

The gene calls are TRBV28 and TRBJ2-7; D gene unclear. Deletions cut 3 bases from V and 0 bases from J, with 3 bases between. The CDR3 contains 12 residues. Germline CDR1 and CDR2: MDHEN and SYDVKM. In nucleotides, the CDR3 is TGTGCCAGCAGTTTCAGCTCCTACGAGCAGTACTTC. This encodes CASSFSSYEQYF. The variable domain in full, completed from reference TRBV28 and TRBJ2-7, reads DVKVTQSSRYLVKRTGEKVFLECVQDMDHENMFWYRQDPGLGLRLIYFSYDVKMKEKGDIPEGYSVSREKKERFSLILESASTNQTSMYLCASSFSSYEQYFGPGTRLTVT.

V gene TRBV5-1 combines with J gene TRBJ2-5; 7 nucleotides align to TRBD1. This CDR3 spans 15 amino acids. V lost 4 bases to trimming and J lost 1 base; unmatched junction nucleotides: 7. CDR1 SGHRS and CDR2 YFSETQ come from the germline V gene. The CDR3, as DNA: TGCGCCAGCAGCCCAGGACAGGCCAGCCAAGAGACCCAGTACTTC. Amino acid sequence: CASSPGQASQETQYF.

The gene calls are TRBV11-2 and TRBJ1-3; TRBD1 matches 8 bases. Germline assignment: CDR1 SGHAT and CDR2 FQNNGV. The V and J ends lost 5 bases and 8 bases, in that order; junction bases with no gene match: 8. CDR3 length: 14 amino acids. The CDR3: CASSPTGDSDTIYF. The CDR3 nucleotides read TGTGCCAGCAGCCCGACAGGGGATTCGGACACCATATATTTT.

This sequence joins TRBV6-2 or TRBV6-3 and TRBJ2-5, with D unclear. Germline CDR1 and CDR2: MNHEY and SVGEGT. This CDR3 region has 14 residues. Trimming shortened V by 2 bases and J by 2 bases, and 9 bases separated the two germline ends. CDR3 in DNA: TGTGCCAGCAGTTACGACCTAGTGCAAGAGACCCAGTACTTC. Amino acids: CASSYDLVQETQYF.

The chain employs TRBV28 and TRBJ2-1, with D possibly called TRBD1 or TRBD2 (5 bases each). The CDR3 extends over 14 amino acids. V lost 3 bases and J lost 7, with 13 bases in between. Germline V gene lookup returns CDR1 MDHEN and CDR2 SYDVKM. The CDR3 protein is CASSFHGGGNEQFF. The CDR3 bases are TGTGCCAGCAGTTTCCATGGGGGTGGTAATGAGCAGTTCTTC.

The chain combines TRBV6-1 with TRBJ2-5; possible D gene TRBD1, 6 bases. The V end lost 0 bases, the J end lost 3 bases, and 14 bases lay between the germline ends. There are 16 residues in the CDR3. CDR1 is MNHNS, CDR2 SASEGT, per germline. This CDR3 reads CASSEAGPGAKETQYF. The CDR3 nucleotides read TGTGCCAGCAGTGAAGCGGGTCCAGGGGCGAAAGAGACCCAGTACTTC.

This chain uses TRBV19 with TRBJ2-1; TRBD2 might be the D (6 bases). In germline, CDR1 is LNHDA, CDR2 SQIVND (reference sequence). The CDR3 has 14 amino acids. Trimming pared 6 bases from V and 4 bases from J, leaving 13 bases between. CDR3 in amino acids: CASSRDFSYNEQFF. Written as DNA, the CDR3 is TGTGCCAGTAGCCGGGACTTTTCGTACAATGAGCAGTTCTTC.

This chain links TRBV5-1 with TRBJ2-5, with 10 positions matching TRBD1. The V gene end was trimmed by 4 bases and the J gene end by 4 bases; junction bases not matched to a gene: 16. The CDR3 sequence is 18 residues long. From germline, CDR1 is SGHRS and CDR2 YFSETQ. The CDR3 nucleotides read TGCGCCAGCAGCCCCGGGACAGGGGCTGCTAGAGTGGGAGAGACCCAGTACTTC. As protein: CASSPGTGAARVGETQYF.